The clone carrying this T cell receptor beta chain was counted ten times or more. The antigen is unknown. The data derive from a study of T cell repertoires in cytomegalovirus infection. Overall study: Public signatures in TCR beta pointed to CMV infection and matching HLA type. Study results and limitations: Public TCR beta family frequency separated CMV-and-HLA carriers, including in an independent cohort.

Via MiXCR, TCRdb re-called the reads, giving one row per CDR3 protein. This sample yields about 140,000 distinct CDR3 sequences, of which 5.5% to 7% are seen a single time; more than 15% belongs to the top ten. Trimming removed 5 bases from V and 4 bases from J; junction bases left unmatched: 16. Germline lookup yields CDR1 SEHNR and CDR2 FQNEAQ (reference sequence). CDR3 length: 18 residues. The sequencing sample was made of PBMCs. The origin of this receptor is a human donor in good health (CMV status not recorded). Some clones in this sample may be carry-over from other donors' samples. The gene calls are TRBV7-9 and TRBJ2-1; TRBD2 matches 8 bases. This chain's CDR3 is CASSPQLPRGGVYNEQFF. DNA of the CDR3: TGTGCCAGCAGCCCCCAGCTCCCCCGGGGGGGGGTTTACAATGAGCAGTTCTTC.